One and the same sample provided the 28 T cell receptor beta chains below, sequenced in a study of cytomegalovirus exposure and HLA in healthy donors. The PCR used 60 Vbeta and 13 Jbeta primers. Here immunoSEQ multiplex PCR was the method, and the copy in TCRdb shows in-frame clones only, minus some. There are about 38,000 clones in the sample, with approximately 10% held by the top ten. Sequenced input: PBMCs. These receptors originate from a man aged 40-49 years in good health and CMV-seropositive.

The chain uses TRBV6-5 and TRBJ2-7, with 7 positions matching TRBD1. The CDR3 has 15 amino acids. Germline-derived CDR1 and CDR2 are MNHEY and SVGAGI. V lost 2 bases, J lost 3 bases, and 7 bases stayed unmatched. The chain's CDR3 is CASSYQTGSFYEQYF. DNA for the CDR3: TGTGCCAGCAGTTACCAGACAGGGAGCTTCTACGAGCAGTACTTC.

The chain has TRBV9 and TRBJ2-7, with 8 positions matching TRBD2. CDR3 size: 16 residues. Per the germline V gene, CDR1 is SGDLS and CDR2 is YYNGEE. With 4 bases clipped from V and 0 bases from J, the junction kept 9 bases outside the gene matches. As DNA, the CDR3 is TGTGCCAGCAGCCACAGTCAGACTAGCGACTCCTACGAGCAGTACTTC. Encoded protein: CASSHSQTSDSYEQYF.

This chain connects TRBV30 to TRBJ1-2; no clear D gene. The V and J ends lost 3 bases and 6 bases respectively, with 14 bases between them. The CDR3 extends over 13 amino acids. Per the germline V gene, CDR1 is GTSNPN and CDR2 is SVGIG (reference sequence). The CDR3 DNA reads as TGTGCCTGGAGCCAACTCCACGCGGATGGCTACACCTTC. Protein: CAWSQLHADGYTF. The variable domain in full, with the rest retrieved from reference TRBV30 and TRBJ1-2, is SQTIHQWPATLVQPVGSPLSLECTVEGTSNPNLYWYRQAAGRGLQLLFYSVGIGQISSEVPQNLSASRPQDRQFILSSKKLLLSDSGFYLCAWSQLHADGYTFGSGTRLTVV.

The chain has TRBV6-6 and TRBJ2-1; D is perhaps TRBD1 (6 bases). CDR1 MNHNY and CDR2 SVGAGI come from the germline V gene (reference sequence). Trimming stripped 4 bases from V and 10 bases from J, with 20 bases between. This CDR3 comprises 15 residues. Written as DNA, the CDR3 is TGTGCCAGCAGTTTTTCAGTACTACTCCAGGGGGAGCAGTTCTTC. Translation gives CASSFSVLLQGEQFF.

The chain uses TRBV6-1 and TRBJ1-2; tentative D call: TRBD1 (6 bases). V gave up 2 bases and J gave up 2 bases, with 15 bases separating them. CDR1 is MNHNS, CDR2 SASEGT, per germline. The CDR3 extends over 16 amino acids. The CDR3 here is CASSEIWGPGNYGYTF. The CDR3 DNA reads TGTGCCAGCAGTGAAATTTGGGGGCCCGGAAACTATGGCTACACCTTC.

The chain has TRBV18 and TRBJ2-3; D not certain. Per germline, CDR1 KGHSH and CDR2 LQKENI. The V end lost 0 bases, the J end lost 2 bases, and 9 bases lay between the germline ends. The CDR3 sequence is 15 residues long. CDR3 residues: CASSPPAENTDTQYF. The DNA of the CDR3 is TGTGCCAGCTCACCACCTGCGGAAAACACAGATACGCAGTATTTT.

The CDR3 protein is CASSRAVNTEAFF. The CDR3, as DNA: TGTGCCAGCAGCCGTGCGGTCAACACTGAAGCTTTCTTT. This sequence joins TRBV6-5 and TRBJ1-1; D is undetermined. V lost 6 bases and J 2 bases, leaving 10 bases between the germline ends. Germline CDR1 reads MNHEY; CDR2 reads SVGAGI. The CDR3 is 13 amino acids.

Concerning this clone: At one of its ends the junction is not consistent with the germline gene, which may arise from a read error. The chain is built from TRBV5-1 and TRBJ2-1, with 9 positions matching TRBD2. This CDR3 is 15 amino acids long. Germline loops: CDR1 SGHRS, CDR2 YFSETQ. As DNA, the CDR3 is TGCGCCAGCAGCTTGGTGTTAGCGGGAGCTGGTGAGCAGCTCTTC. Residues: CASSLVLAGAGEQLF.

The chain combines TRBV18 with TRBJ1-2; 8 nucleotides agree with TRBD1. The V and J ends lost 0 bases and 9 bases, in that order; junction bases with no gene match: 6. The CDR3 has 14 residues. CDR1 is KGHSH and CDR2 is LQKENI in the germline V gene. This CDR3 reads CASSPPGQALSYTF. CDR3 bases: TGTGCCAGCTCACCACCGGGACAGGCCCTTAGCTACACCTTC.

This chain joins TRBV2 and TRBJ2-7; weak D call: TRBD1 (6 bases). CDR1 and CDR2 from the germline V gene are SNHLY and FYNNEI. The CDR3 totals 13 residues. V lost 8 bases to trimming and J lost 6 bases, with 17 bases between them. CDR3 protein: CASVAAQGSEQYF. The CDR3 nucleotides are TGTGCCAGCGTCGCCGCCCAGGGGTCCGAGCAGTACTTC.

V gene TRBV6-1 combines with J gene TRBJ1-2; perhaps TRBD1 as D (5 bases). This CDR3 has 12 residues. Trimming removed 8 bases at V and 3 bases at J, with 10 bases between. CDR1 and CDR2 (germline): MNHNS, SASEGT. CDR3 loop: CASGAGDYGYTF. The DNA for the CDR3 is TGTGCCAGCGGGGCGGGGGACTATGGCTACACCTTC.

The chain carries TRBV18 and TRBJ1-1, with TRBD1 identical over 7 bases. V gave up 4 bases and J gave up 4 bases; unmatched junction bases: 6. The CDR3 length is 14 residues. In germline, CDR1 is KGHSH, CDR2 LQKENI. The CDR3 bases are TGTGCCAGCTCACAGGGGGCCGTTACCACTGAAGCTTTCTTT. Protein product: CASSQGAVTTEAFF.

J is TRBJ2-7 and V is TRBV6-1, with D possibly being TRBD1 (6 bases). V was trimmed by 4 bases and J by 3 bases, leaving 19 bases between them. CDR1 is MNHNS, CDR2 SASEGT, per germline. This CDR3 is built from 16 residues. The DNA of the CDR3 is TGTGCCAGCAGTGCCCCCGGGACACAGTCCCGCTACGAGCAGTACTTC. Amino acid sequence: CASSAPGTQSRYEQYF.

This chain links TRBV25-1 with TRBJ2-7; 10 positions match TRBD1. V was clipped by 4 bases and J by 1 base; unmatched bases: 10. This CDR3 has 17 residues. Germline CDR1 is MGHDK and CDR2 is SYGVNS. Here the CDR3 reads CASSGALGTGVSYEQYF. As DNA, the CDR3 is TGTGCCAGCAGTGGGGCCTTAGGGACAGGGGTTTCCTACGAGCAGTACTTC.

The chain is built from TRBV5-1 and TRBJ2-7, with a tentative D call TRBD1 (8 bases). The germline V gene has CDR1 SGHRS and CDR2 YFSETQ. The CDR3 is made up of 14 amino acids. Trimming pared 0 bases from V and 5 bases from J, leaving 12 bases between. CDR3 bases: TGCGCCAGCAGCTTGGGGACAGGGAGGGACGAGCAGTACTTC. This translates into CASSLGTGRDEQYF.

The chain combines TRBV7-3 with TRBJ2-3; 7 nucleotides agree with TRBD1. This CDR3 comprises 12 residues. With 5 bases clipped from V and 8 bases from J, the junction kept 4 bases outside the gene matches. Germline assignment: CDR1 SGHTA and CDR2 FQGTGA. CDR3 region: CASSLPGGTQYF. The CDR3, as DNA: TGTGCCAGCAGCCTCCCAGGGGGTACGCAGTATTTT.

The chain recombines TRBV4-2 with TRBJ1-1; 7 bases are a match to TRBD1. This CDR3 spans 19 amino acids. V gave up 3 bases and J gave up 2 bases; unmatched junction bases: 18. Germline V CDR1 and CDR2: LGHNA, YNFKEQ. CDR3 amino acids: CASSHPGGTGTDYNTEAFF. CDR3 in DNA: TGTGCCAGCAGCCACCCTGGAGGGACCGGGACAGACTATAACACTGAAGCTTTCTTT.

The rearrangement links TRBV27 to TRBJ2-3; 7 bases line up with TRBD2. The CDR3 is made up of 14 amino acids. The trim removed 5 bases at V and 2 bases at J, leaving 4 bases unmatched. Germline loops: CDR1 MNHEY, CDR2 SMNVEV (reference sequence). Here the CDR3 reads CASSRLALTDTQYF. The DNA for the CDR3 is TGTGCCAGCAGTCGACTAGCCCTCACAGATACGCAGTATTTT.

The chain combines TRBV19 with TRBJ1-3; 9 bases fit TRBD1. The CDR3 contains 16 residues. From germline, CDR1 is LNHDA and CDR2 SQIVND (reference sequence). V shed 3 bases, J shed 3 bases, and the junction held 6 bases outside the gene matches. The CDR3 sequence is CASSISRDRVGNTIYF. The DNA for the CDR3 is TGTGCCAGTAGTATCTCCCGGGACAGGGTTGGAAACACCATATATTTT.

V usage is TRBV7-2 and J usage is TRBJ1-2; a weak D match, TRBD1 (6 bases). CDR1 is SGHTA, CDR2 FQGNSA, per germline. CDR3 length equals 13 residues. Trimming removed 3 bases from V and 6 bases from J, with 11 bases in between. The CDR3 DNA sequence: TGTGCCAGCAGCTTGGGACACGTTAATGGCTACACCTTC. Residues: CASSLGHVNGYTF.

This chain links TRBV4-3 with TRBJ2-7; D is uncertain. Looked up from germline, CDR1 is LGHNA and CDR2 is YSLEER. The CDR3 runs to 16 residues. V shed 0 bases and J shed 0 bases, with 12 bases lying between them. The CDR3 spells CASSQDVPAFSYEQYF. The DNA for the CDR3 is TGCGCCAGCAGCCAAGACGTACCCGCGTTCTCCTACGAGCAGTACTTC.

The V and J genes are TRBV30 and TRBJ1-2, with 8 positions matching TRBD1. Germline CDR1 and CDR2: GTSNPN and SVGIG (reference sequence). The CDR3 runs to 16 residues. V lost 3 bases and J lost 4; bases outside the gene matches: 13. DNA for the CDR3: TGTGCCTGGAGCACCGGGACAGGCTCCGTAATCTATGGCTACACCTTC. Its translation is CAWSTGTGSVIYGYTF.

The rearrangement uses TRBV11-3 and TRBJ2-7; 9 positions match TRBD2. Germline loops: CDR1 SGHNT, CDR2 YENEEA. This CDR3 is 18 amino acids long. With V trimmed by 4 bases and J by 0 bases, 13 bases remained unmatched. CDR3: CASSSAEGSGGSSYEQYF. CDR3 in DNA: TGTGCCAGCAGCTCAGCTGAGGGGAGCGGGGGGAGCTCCTACGAGCAGTACTTC. The full variable domain, with the rest looked up from reference TRBV11-3 and TRBJ2-7, is EAGVVQSPRYKIIEKKQPVAFWCNPISGHNTLYWYLQNLGQGPELLIRYENEEAVDDSQLPKDRFSAERLKGVDSTLKIQPAELGDSAVYLCASSSAEGSGGSSYEQYFGPGTRLTVT.

V is TRBV2 and J is TRBJ2-3; 10 bases fit TRBD2. The J segment lost 0 bases and the V segment lost 4 bases, leaving 1 base of the junction unmatched. Germline V CDR1 and CDR2: SNHLY, FYNNEI. This CDR3 has 15 amino acids. For the CDR3, the DNA is TGTGCCAGCAGTGGGACTAGCGGCAGCACAGATACGCAGTATTTT. It codes for CASSGTSGSTDTQYF. The complete variable domain, with remaining parts taken from reference TRBV2 and TRBJ2-3, reads EPEVTQTPSHQVTQMGQEVILRCVPISNHLYFYWYRQILGQKVEFLVSFYNNEISEKSEIFDDQFSVERPDGSNFTLKIRSTKLEDSAMYFCASSGTSGSTDTQYFGPGTRLTVL.

This chain links TRBV6-5 with TRBJ1-4; TRBD1 might be the D (6 bases). V was trimmed by 6 bases and J by 4 bases, leaving 12 bases between them. Germline assignment: CDR1 MNHEY and CDR2 SVGAGI. CDR3 length: 14 residues. CDR3 residues: CASSRTELNEKLFF. For the CDR3, the DNA is TGTGCCAGCAGCAGGACAGAGCTTAATGAAAAACTGTTTTTT.

The V and J genes are TRBV6-1 and TRBJ1-5; D call uncertain. Trimming removed 1 base at V and 0 bases at J, with 10 bases between. Germline V lookup: CDR1 MNHNS, CDR2 SASEGT. This CDR3 is 16 amino acids long. The CDR3 region has the DNA TGTGCCAGCAGTGAAGGACTGACTAATAGCAATCAGCCCCAGCATTTT. Translation: CASSEGLTNSNQPQHF.

V gene TRBV6-6 combines with J gene TRBJ2-7; 8 bases are shared with TRBD1. The CDR3 is 16 residues long. The germline CDR1 and CDR2 sequences are MNHNY and SVGAGI (reference sequence). Germline trimming cut 8 bases from V and 3 bases from J; bases unmatched to any gene: 15. CDR3 sequence reads: CASVDRDRPLFYEQYF. The CDR3 DNA follows: TGTGCCAGCGTCGACCGGGACAGGCCACTTTTCTACGAGCAGTACTTC.

The V and J genes are TRBV30 and TRBJ1-6; D uncertain. The V end lost 2 bases, the J end lost 13 bases, and 24 bases lay between the germline ends. Germline V gives CDR1 GTSNPN, CDR2 SVGIG (reference sequence). The CDR3 extends over 16 amino acids. DNA for the CDR3: TGTGCCTGGAGTCCCCGGGAGAGCGGACTCTTAGCCCCCCTCCACTTT. Translation gives CAWSPRESGLLAPLHF.